This TCR beta chain was obtained from a study of blood T cell repertoires in COVID-19. Study processing details: Estimation of nucleated cell counts relied on the amplification of reference gene primers. Produced via immunoSEQ multiplex PCR; TCRdb's table is partial and in-frame only. The V and J calls and clone size were taken over from that table, and D and trimming were inferred from the DNA. Among around 260,000 clones listed, approximately 91% were seen once. V was cut by 5 bases and J by 3 bases, with 13 bases left in between. Germline CDR1 PRHDT, CDR2 FYEKMQ (reference sequence). The CDR3 consists of 14 residues.

The gene calls are TRBV13 and TRBJ2-5; D perhaps matches TRBD2 (5 bases). The clonotype comes from a human donor in a cohort sampled during active COVID-19. Sequenced material: peripheral blood. The CDR3 region is CASSILGVKETQYF. The DNA of the CDR3 is TGTGCCAGCAGCATCCTCGGGGTAAAAGAGACCCAGTACTTC.